This T cell receptor beta chain was obtained from a study of blood T cell repertoires in COVID-19. Profiled with immunoSEQ multiplex PCR; TCRdb holds only in-frame clones, not every one. Of 90,000 to 120,000 clones in the sample, around 87% were seen once. What was sequenced was peripheral blood. The source is a middle-aged man with acute or convalescent COVID-19.

CDR3 sequence: CASSLKRAGYTF. The CDR3 DNA reads as TGTGCCAGCAGTTTGAAGCGGGCGGGCTACACCTTC. J is TRBJ1-2 and V is TRBV12-3 or TRBV12-4; unclear D gene. V was clipped by 3 bases and J by 8 bases, with 10 bases between them. CDR3 size: 12 residues.